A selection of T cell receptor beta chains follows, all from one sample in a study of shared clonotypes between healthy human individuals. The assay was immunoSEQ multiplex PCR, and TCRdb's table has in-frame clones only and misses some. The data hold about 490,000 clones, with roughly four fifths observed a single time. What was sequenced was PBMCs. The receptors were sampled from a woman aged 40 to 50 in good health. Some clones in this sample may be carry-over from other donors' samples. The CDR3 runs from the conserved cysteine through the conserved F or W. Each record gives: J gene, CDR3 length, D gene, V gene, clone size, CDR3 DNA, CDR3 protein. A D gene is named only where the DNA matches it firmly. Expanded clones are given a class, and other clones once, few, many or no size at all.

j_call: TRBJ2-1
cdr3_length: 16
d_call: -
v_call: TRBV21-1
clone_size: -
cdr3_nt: TGTGCCAGCAGCCCCTCCGGGACTAGCGGTTACAATGAGCAGTTCTTC
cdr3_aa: CASSPSGTSGYNEQFF

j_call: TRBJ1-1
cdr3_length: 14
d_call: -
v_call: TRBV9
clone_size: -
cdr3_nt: TGTGCCAGCAGCGTATTCCAGGGGAACACTGAAGCTTTCTTT
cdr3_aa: CASSVFQGNTEAFF

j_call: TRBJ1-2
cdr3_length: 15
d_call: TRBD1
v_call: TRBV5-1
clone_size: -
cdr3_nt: TGCGCCAGCAGCTTGGCCGGGACAGGGGCGGGTGGCTACACCTTC
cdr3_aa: CASSLAGTGAGGYTF

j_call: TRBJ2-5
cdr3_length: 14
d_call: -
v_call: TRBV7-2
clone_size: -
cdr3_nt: TGTGCCAGCAGCTTAAACGGGGACAGTCGGGAGCAGTACTTC
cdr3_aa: CASSLNGDSREQYF

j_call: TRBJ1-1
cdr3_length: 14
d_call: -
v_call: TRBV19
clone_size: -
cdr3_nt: TGTGCCAGTAGTATAGGGGAAGGATCTGCTGAAGCTTTCTTT
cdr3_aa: CASSIGEGSAEAFF

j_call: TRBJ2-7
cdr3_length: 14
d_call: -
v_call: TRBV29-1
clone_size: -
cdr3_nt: TGCAGCGCCAGGACAGACAGATTCTCCTACGAGCAGTACTTC
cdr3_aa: CSARTDRFSYEQYF

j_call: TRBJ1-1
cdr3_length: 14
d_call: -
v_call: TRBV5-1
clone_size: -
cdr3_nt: TGCGCCAGCAGCTGGGACGCCATAAACACTGAAGCTTTCTTT
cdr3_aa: CASSWDAINTEAFF

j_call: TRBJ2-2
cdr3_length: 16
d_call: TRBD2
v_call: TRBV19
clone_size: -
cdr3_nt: TGTGCCAGTACCCGGACTAGCGGTTCTAACACCGGGGAGCTGTTTTTT
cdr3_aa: CASTRTSGSNTGELFF

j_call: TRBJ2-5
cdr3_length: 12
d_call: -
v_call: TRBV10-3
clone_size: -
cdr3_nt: TGTGCCGTTGGACAGCCACAAGAGACCCAGTACTTC
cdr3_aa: CAVGQPQETQYF

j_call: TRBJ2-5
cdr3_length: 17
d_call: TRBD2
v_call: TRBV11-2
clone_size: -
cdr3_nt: TGTGCCAGCAGCTTAGATAGGAGCGGGAGTGCAGGGGTGACCCAGTACTTC
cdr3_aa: CASSLDRSGSAGVTQYF

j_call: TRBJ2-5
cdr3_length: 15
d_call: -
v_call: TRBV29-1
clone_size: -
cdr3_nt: TGCAGCGTTGGAGTTCAGGGGATCCGAGAGGAGACCCAGTACTTC
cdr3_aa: CSVGVQGIREETQYF

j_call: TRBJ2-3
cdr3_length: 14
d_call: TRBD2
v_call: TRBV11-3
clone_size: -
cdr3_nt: TGTGCCAGCAGTAGCGGGAGGGGGTCCGATACGCAGTATTTT
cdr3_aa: CASSSGRGSDTQYF

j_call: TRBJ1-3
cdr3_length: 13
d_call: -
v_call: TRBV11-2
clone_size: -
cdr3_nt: TGTGCCAGCAGCCCCCGCGGGGTAGACACCATATATTTT
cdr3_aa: CASSPRGVDTIYF

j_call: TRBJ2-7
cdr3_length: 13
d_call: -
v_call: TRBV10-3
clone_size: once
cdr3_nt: TGTGCCCTCGGGCCTGGACCGCCCTACGAGCAGTACTTC
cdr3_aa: CALGPGPPYEQYF

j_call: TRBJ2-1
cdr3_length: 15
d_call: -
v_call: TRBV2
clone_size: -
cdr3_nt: TGTGCCAGCAGCAAGTTTCAGGGTTCCTACAATGAGCAGTTCTTC
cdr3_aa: CASSKFQGSYNEQFF

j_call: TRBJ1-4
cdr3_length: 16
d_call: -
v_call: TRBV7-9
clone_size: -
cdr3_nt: TGTGCCAGCAGAAAATTAGACGGAGCAACTAATGAAAAACTGTTTTTT
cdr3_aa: CASRKLDGATNEKLFF

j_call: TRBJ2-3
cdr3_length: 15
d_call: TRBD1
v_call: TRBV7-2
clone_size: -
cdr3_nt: TGTGCCAGCAGCCCCGGACAGGGGATCACAGATACGCAGTATTTT
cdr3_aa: CASSPGQGITDTQYF

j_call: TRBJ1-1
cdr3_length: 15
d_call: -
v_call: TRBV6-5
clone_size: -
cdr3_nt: TGTGCCAGCAGTTACTCGAAAGGTGTAGAGACTGAAGCTTTCTTT
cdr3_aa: CASSYSKGVETEAFF

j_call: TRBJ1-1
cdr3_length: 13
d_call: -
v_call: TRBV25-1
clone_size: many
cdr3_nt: TGTGCCAGCACCCCCCTGGGGGCAGGTGAAGCTTTCTTT
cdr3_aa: CASTPLGAGEAFF

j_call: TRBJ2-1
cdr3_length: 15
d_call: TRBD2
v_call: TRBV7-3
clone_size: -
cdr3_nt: TGTGCCAGCAGCTTAGTTTTAGCGGGCGCAAATGAGCAGTTCTTC
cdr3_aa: CASSLVLAGANEQFF

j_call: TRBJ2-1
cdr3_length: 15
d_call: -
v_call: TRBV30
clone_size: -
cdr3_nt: TGTGCCTGGAGTGTAGTAGTCAGCTCCTACAATGAGCAGTTCTTC
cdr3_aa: CAWSVVVSSYNEQFF

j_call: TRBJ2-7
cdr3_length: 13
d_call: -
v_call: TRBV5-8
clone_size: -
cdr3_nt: TGTGCCAGCAGCTTGGTGACGGTATGGGAGCAGTACTTC
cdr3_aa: CASSLVTVWEQYF

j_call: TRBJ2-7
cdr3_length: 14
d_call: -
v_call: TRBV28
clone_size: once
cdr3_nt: TGTGCCAGCAGAGGGGCGGCAGGGCTCCGGGAGCAGTACTTC
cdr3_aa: CASRGAAGLREQYF

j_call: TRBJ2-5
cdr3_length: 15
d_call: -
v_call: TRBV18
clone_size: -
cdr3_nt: TGTGCCAGCTCACCGATAAAACAGGGTTGGGAGACCCAGTACTTC
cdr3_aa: CASSPIKQGWETQYF

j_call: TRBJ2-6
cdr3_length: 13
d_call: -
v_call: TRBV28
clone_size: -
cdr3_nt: TGTGCCAGCACCCACTCTGGGGCCAACGTCCTGACTTTC
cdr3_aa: CASTHSGANVLTF

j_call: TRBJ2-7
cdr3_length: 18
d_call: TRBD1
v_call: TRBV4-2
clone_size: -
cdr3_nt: TGTGCCAGCAGCCAGGGTCTACCGGGACAGGGGGCCACCTACGAGCAGTACTTC
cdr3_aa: CASSQGLPGQGATYEQYF

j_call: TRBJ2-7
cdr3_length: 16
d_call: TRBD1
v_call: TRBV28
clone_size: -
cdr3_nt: TGTGCCAGCAGTTCCCCCGGACAGGCGCCTGCCTACGAGCAGTACTTC
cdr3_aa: CASSSPGQAPAYEQYF